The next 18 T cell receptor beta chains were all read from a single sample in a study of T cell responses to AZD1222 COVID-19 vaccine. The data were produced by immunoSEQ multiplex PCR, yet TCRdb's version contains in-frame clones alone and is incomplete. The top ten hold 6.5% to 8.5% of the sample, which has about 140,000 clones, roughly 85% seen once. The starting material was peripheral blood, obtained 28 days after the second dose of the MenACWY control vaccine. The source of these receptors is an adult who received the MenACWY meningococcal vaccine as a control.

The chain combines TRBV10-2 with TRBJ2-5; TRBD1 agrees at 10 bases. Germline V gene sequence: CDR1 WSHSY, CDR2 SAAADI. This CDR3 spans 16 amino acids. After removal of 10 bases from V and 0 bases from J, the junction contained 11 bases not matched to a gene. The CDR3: CATGTGVLQYQETQYF. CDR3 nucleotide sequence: TGCGCCACCGGGACAGGGGTCCTCCAGTACCAAGAGACCCAGTACTTC.

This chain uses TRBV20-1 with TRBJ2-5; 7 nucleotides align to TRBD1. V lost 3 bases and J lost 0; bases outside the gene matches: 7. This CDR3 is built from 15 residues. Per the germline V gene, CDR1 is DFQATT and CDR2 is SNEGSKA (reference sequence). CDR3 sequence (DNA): TGCAGTGCTAGTCCAGGACAGGTGAACCAAGAGACCCAGTACTTC. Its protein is CSASPGQVNQETQYF.

The CDR3 nucleotides read TGTGCCAGCAGCTTGAGGCAGGGCTCCGAGCAGTACTTC. This encodes CASSLRQGSEQYF. The chain recombines TRBV5-6 with TRBJ2-7; weak D call: TRBD1 (5 bases). The V end lost 1 base, the J end lost 6 bases, and 11 bases lay between the germline ends. Germline V gene sequence: CDR1 SGHDT, CDR2 YYEEEE. The CDR3 is 13 amino acids. The full variable domain, with the rest looked up from reference TRBV5-6 and TRBJ2-7, is DAGVTQSPTHLIKTRGQQVTLRCSPKSGHDTVSWYQQALGQGPQFIFQYYEEEERQRGNFPDRFSGHQFPNYSSELNVNALLLGDSALYLCASSLRQGSEQYFGPGTRLTVT.

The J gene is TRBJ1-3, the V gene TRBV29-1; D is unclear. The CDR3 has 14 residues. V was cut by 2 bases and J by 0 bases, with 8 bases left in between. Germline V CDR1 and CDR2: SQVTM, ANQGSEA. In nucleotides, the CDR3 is TGCAGCGTTGAACTACAGCTCTCTGGAAACACCATATATTTT. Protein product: CSVELQLSGNTIYF.

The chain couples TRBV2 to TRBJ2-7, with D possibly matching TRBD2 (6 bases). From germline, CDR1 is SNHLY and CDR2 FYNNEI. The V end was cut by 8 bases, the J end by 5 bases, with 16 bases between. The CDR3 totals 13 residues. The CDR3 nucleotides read TGTGCCAGCCGTCCGGGAGTCTGGGACGAGCAGTACTTC. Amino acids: CASRPGVWDEQYF.

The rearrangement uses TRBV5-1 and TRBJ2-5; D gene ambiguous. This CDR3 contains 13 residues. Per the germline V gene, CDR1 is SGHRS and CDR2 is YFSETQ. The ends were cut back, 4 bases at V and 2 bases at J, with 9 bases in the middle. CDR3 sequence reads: CASSPVVQETQYF. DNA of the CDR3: TGCGCCAGCAGCCCGGTAGTGCAAGAGACCCAGTACTTC.

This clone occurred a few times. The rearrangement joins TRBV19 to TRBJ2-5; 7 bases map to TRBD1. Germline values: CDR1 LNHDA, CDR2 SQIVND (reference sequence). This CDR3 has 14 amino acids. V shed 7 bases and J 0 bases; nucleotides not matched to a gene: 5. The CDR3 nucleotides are TGTGCCAGTAAGGGCAGGGGGTACCAAGAGACCCAGTACTTC. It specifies CASKGRGYQETQYF. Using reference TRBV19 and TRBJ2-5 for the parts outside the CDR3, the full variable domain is DGGITQSPKYLFRKEGQNVTLSCEQNLNHDAMYWYRQDPGQGLRLIYYSQIVNDFQKGDIAEGYSVSREKKESFPLTVTSAQKNPTAFYLCASKGRGYQETQYFGPGTRLLVL.

The CDR3 bases are TGTGCCAGCAGTTTGACGCCGGGACACTATCAGCCCCAGCATTTT. It codes for CASSLTPGHYQPQHF. The chain has TRBV27 and TRBJ1-5, with TRBD1 as a possible D gene (6 bases). The CDR3 has 15 amino acids. V lost 3 bases and J 5 bases, leaving 14 bases between the germline ends. Germline V gives CDR1 MNHEY, CDR2 SMNVEV (reference sequence).

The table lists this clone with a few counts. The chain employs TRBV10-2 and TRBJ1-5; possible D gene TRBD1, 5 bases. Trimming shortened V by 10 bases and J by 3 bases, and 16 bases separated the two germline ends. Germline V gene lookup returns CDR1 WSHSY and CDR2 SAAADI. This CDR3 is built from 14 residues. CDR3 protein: CATAGGFNNQPQHF. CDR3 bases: TGCGCCACCGCGGGGGGGTTTAACAATCAGCCCCAGCATTTT.

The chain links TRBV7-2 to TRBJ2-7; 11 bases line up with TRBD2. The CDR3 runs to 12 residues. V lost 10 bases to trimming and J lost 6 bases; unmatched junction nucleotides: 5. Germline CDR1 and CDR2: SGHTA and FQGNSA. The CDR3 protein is CATRLAGGEQYF. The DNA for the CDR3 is TGTGCCACTAGGCTAGCGGGAGGCGAGCAGTACTTC. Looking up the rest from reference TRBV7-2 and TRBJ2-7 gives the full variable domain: GAGVSQSPSNKVTEKGKDVELRCDPISGHTALYWYRQSLGQGLEFLIYFQGNSAPDKSGLPSDRFSAERTGGSVSTLTIQRTQQEDSAVYLCATRLAGGEQYFGPGTRLTVT.

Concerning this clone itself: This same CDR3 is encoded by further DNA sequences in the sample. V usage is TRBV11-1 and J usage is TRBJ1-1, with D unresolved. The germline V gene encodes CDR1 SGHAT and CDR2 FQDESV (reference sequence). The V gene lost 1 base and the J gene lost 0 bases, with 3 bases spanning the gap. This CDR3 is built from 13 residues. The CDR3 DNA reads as TGTGCCAGCAGCTTAGGGCTGAACACTGAAGCTTTCTTT. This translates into CASSLGLNTEAFF.

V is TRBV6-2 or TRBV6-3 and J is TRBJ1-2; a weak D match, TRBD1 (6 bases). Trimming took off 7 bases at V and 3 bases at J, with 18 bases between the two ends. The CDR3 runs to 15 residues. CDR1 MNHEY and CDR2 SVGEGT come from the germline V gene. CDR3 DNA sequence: TGTGCCAGCAACCCCATCTGGACAGTGGACTATGGCTACACCTTC. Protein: CASNPIWTVDYGYTF.

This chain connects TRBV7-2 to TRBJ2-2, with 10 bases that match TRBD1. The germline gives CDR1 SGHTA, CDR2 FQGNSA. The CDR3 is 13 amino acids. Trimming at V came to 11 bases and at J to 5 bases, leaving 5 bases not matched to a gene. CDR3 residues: CAERDRGTGELFF. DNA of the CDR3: TGTGCCGAAAGGGACAGGGGTACCGGGGAGCTGTTTTTT.

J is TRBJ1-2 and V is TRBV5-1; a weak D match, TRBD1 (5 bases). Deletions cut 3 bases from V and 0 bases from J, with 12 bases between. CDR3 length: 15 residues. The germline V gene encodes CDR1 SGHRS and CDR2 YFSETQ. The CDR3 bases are TGCGCCAGCAGCTCCAAAGACAGAGCTAACTATGGCTACACCTTC. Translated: CASSSKDRANYGYTF.

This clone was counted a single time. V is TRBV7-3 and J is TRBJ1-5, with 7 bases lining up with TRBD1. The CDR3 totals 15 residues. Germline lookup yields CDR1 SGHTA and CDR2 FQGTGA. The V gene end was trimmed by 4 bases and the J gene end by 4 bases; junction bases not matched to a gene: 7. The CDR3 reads CASSSDRDCNQPQHF. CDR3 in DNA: TGTGCCAGCAGCTCCGACAGGGACTGTAATCAGCCCCAGCATTTT. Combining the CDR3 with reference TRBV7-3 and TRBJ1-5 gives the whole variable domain GAGVSQTPSNKVTEKGKYVELRCDPISGHTALYWYRQSLGQGPEFLIYFQGTGAADDSGLPNDRFFAVRPEGSVSTLKIQRTERGDSAVYLCASSSDRDCNQPQHFGDGTRLSIL.

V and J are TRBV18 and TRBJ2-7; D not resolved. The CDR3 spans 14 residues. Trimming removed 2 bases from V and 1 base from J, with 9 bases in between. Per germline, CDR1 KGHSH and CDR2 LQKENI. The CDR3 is CASSPTVQSYEQYF. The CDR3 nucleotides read TGTGCCAGCTCACCAACCGTCCAGTCCTACGAGCAGTACTTC.

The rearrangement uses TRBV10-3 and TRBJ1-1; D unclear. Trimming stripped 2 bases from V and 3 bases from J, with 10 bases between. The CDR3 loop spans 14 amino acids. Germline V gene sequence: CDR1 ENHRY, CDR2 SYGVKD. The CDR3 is CAISEQSRHTEAFF. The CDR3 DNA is TGTGCCATCAGTGAGCAGTCTCGTCACACTGAAGCTTTCTTT.

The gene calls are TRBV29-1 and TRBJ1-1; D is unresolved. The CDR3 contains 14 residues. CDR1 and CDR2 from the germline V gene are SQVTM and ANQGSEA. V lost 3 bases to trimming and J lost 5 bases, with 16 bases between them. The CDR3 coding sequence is TGCAGCGTTGATATCGTCCAGGCTAGGACTGAAGCTTTCTTT. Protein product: CSVDIVQARTEAFF.